The 17 T cell receptor beta chains below all came from one sample that was sequenced in a study of radiation and T cells in renal cell carcinoma. Assay: immunoSEQ multiplex PCR; the TCRdb copy retains only in-frame clones and omits some. The data hold roughly 130,000 clones, with 88% observed a single time. Time point of the sample: blood 2 weeks post-SBRT. As for treatment: 15 Gy SBRT to primary tumor, nephrectomy 4 weeks later. The input for sequencing was blood, taken from a patient whose treatment included radiotherapy and nephrectomy. The receptors come from a woman between 65 and 79 years old with renal cell carcinoma.

J is TRBJ2-1 and V is TRBV5-1; D unresolved. The germline CDR1 and CDR2 sequences are SGHRS and YFSETQ. Trimming pared 4 bases from V and 7 bases from J, leaving 18 bases between. This CDR3 comprises 15 residues. In nucleotides, the CDR3 is TGCGCCAGCAGCCAAGACCTCCGGGCGGAGAATGAGCAGTTCTTC. This encodes CASSQDLRAENEQFF.

The V gene is TRBV6-1, the J gene TRBJ1-6; D might be TRBD1 (5 bases). V lost 6 bases and J 5 bases, leaving 14 bases between the germline ends. The CDR3 has 15 residues. Germline values: CDR1 MNHNS, CDR2 SASEGT. CDR3 DNA: TGTGCCAGCAGCCGCGGGACGGCCGATAATTCACCCCTCCACTTT. Translating gives CASSRGTADNSPLHF.

This clone was counted at least ten times. The CDR3 DNA reads as TGTGCCAGCAGTGATAATCCCGGGGGCGAGGCAGATACGCAGTATTTT. Translated: CASSDNPGGEADTQYF. This chain uses TRBV6-4 with TRBJ2-3, with D perhaps being TRBD1 or TRBD2 (6 bases each). V gave up 3 bases and J gave up 4 bases, with 17 bases separating them. Germline V lookup: CDR1 MRHNA, CDR2 SNTAGT. This CDR3 has 16 amino acids.

The genes are TRBV6-9 and TRBJ2-7; 7 nucleotides line up with TRBD1. The CDR3 extends over 17 amino acids. V dropped 1 base and J dropped 3; count of bases not matched to a gene: 12. CDR1 is MNHGY, CDR2 SVAAGI, per germline. Here the CDR3 DNA reads TGTGCCAGCAGTTATTGGGACAGAGGGGACCACCTCTACGAGCAGTACTTC. Protein sequence: CASSYWDRGDHLYEQYF.

This chain connects TRBV4-3 to TRBJ2-1; maybe TRBD1 (6 bases). From germline, CDR1 is LGHNA and CDR2 YSLEER. The CDR3 has 14 residues. V was trimmed by 0 bases and J by 3 bases, leaving 6 bases between them. CDR3 protein: CASSQEGGYNEQFF. The CDR3 nucleotides read TGCGCCAGCAGCCAAGAAGGGGGCTACAATGAGCAGTTCTTC.

V usage is TRBV4-2 and J usage is TRBJ2-7, with D perhaps TRBD1 (6 bases). Deletions cut 1 base from V and 5 bases from J, with 12 bases between. The germline CDR1 and CDR2 sequences are LGHNA and YNFKEQ. The length of the CDR3 is 14 residues. CDR3 bases: TGTGCCAGCAGCCAAGTCGGGCAGGGGAACGAGCAGTACTTC. Encoded protein: CASSQVGQGNEQYF.

Judged by abundance, this clone is medium-sized. J is TRBJ2-2 and V is TRBV2; the match to TRBD1 covers 8 bases. CDR3 length equals 17 residues. Germline trimming cut 4 bases from V and 0 bases from J; bases unmatched to any gene: 7. Per germline, CDR1 SNHLY and CDR2 FYNNEI. The CDR3: CASSAQGEGPNTGELFF. For the CDR3, the DNA is TGTGCCAGCAGTGCACAGGGGGAAGGACCGAACACCGGGGAGCTGTTTTTT.

This chain uses TRBV5-6 with TRBJ2-1, with 8 nucleotides matching TRBD2. The CDR3 consists of 16 residues. Germline CDR1 and CDR2: SGHDT and YYEEEE. V was pared by 4 bases and J by 0 bases, with 6 bases of the junction left unmatched. This CDR3 reads CASSQSGGTSYNEQFF. In DNA form, the CDR3 reads TGTGCCAGCAGCCAGAGCGGGGGCACCTCCTACAATGAGCAGTTCTTC.

The V and J genes are TRBV4-2 and TRBJ2-1; D remains ambiguous. Per the germline V gene, CDR1 is LGHNA and CDR2 is YNFKEQ. The CDR3 has 15 amino acids. Trimming shortened V by 4 bases and J by 0 bases, and 10 bases separated the two germline ends. The DNA of the CDR3 is TGTGCCAGCAGCCCCGACCCTCTCTCCTACAATGAGCAGTTCTTC. Translation gives CASSPDPLSYNEQFF.

The rearrangement links TRBV2 to TRBJ2-2; either TRBD1 or TRBD2 may supply D (5 bases each). Germline V CDR1 and CDR2: SNHLY, FYNNEI. The CDR3 has 15 amino acids. The ends were cut back, 7 bases at V and 2 bases at J, with 14 bases in the middle. This CDR3 reads CASNPTGPNTGELFF. CDR3 sequence (DNA): TGTGCCAGCAACCCTACGGGACCCAACACCGGGGAGCTGTTTTTT. Together with reference TRBV2 and TRBJ2-2, the CDR3 gives the full variable domain: EPEVTQTPSHQVTQMGQEVILRCVPISNHLYFYWYRQILGQKVEFLVSFYNNEISEKSEIFDDQFSVERPDGSNFTLKIRSTKLEDSAMYFCASNPTGPNTGELFFGEGSRLTVL.

The chain combines TRBV5-6 with TRBJ1-3, with 10 bases identical to TRBD1. Germline CDR1 reads SGHDT; CDR2 reads YYEEEE. J was trimmed by 5 bases and V by 5 bases; bases with no gene match: 19. This CDR3 comprises 19 residues. CDR3 nucleotides: TGTGCCAGCAGTCGATGGGGGACAGGGGTAATTGCTCTAAGAAACACCATATATTTT. Protein sequence: CASSRWGTGVIALRNTIYF.

This CDR3 is CASSVTGWETQYF. Written as DNA, the CDR3 is TGTGCCAGCAGCGTAACGGGATGGGAGACCCAGTACTTC. J is TRBJ2-5 and V is TRBV9; perhaps TRBD2 as D (5 bases). This CDR3 contains 13 residues. CDR1 is SGDLS, CDR2 YYNGEE, per germline. V lost 1 base to trimming and J lost 5 bases, with 9 bases between them.

V and J are TRBV27 and TRBJ2-7, with D maybe TRBD1 (6 bases). Germline values: CDR1 MNHEY, CDR2 SMNVEV (reference sequence). CDR3 length equals 15 residues. Between the trimmed V and J ends, which lost 2 bases and 0 bases, there was a span of 11 bases. This CDR3 is CASSLVGAYSYEQYF. The CDR3 nucleotides are TGTGCCAGCAGTTTAGTGGGGGCCTACTCCTACGAGCAGTACTTC.

The V call is TRBV19, the J call TRBJ2-3; TRBD2 aligns across 12 bases. The germline CDR1 and CDR2 sequences are LNHDA and SQIVND (reference sequence). This CDR3 comprises 15 residues. J was trimmed by 5 bases and V by 6 bases; bases with no gene match: 6. The CDR3 nucleotides are TGTGCCAGTAGCCAGACTAGCGGGGGAGGAGATACGCAGTATTTT. Translating it yields CASSQTSGGGDTQYF.

The chain couples TRBV28 to TRBJ1-1; D is unresolved. This CDR3 contains 14 residues. The germline CDR1 and CDR2 sequences are MDHEN and SYDVKM. V lost 5 bases to trimming and J lost 1 base, with 11 bases between them. The DNA of the CDR3 is TGTGCCAGCAGTCCATTGACACCGAACACTGAAGCTTTCTTT. Translation gives CASSPLTPNTEAFF.

V and J are TRBV28 and TRBJ1-2; 8 bases map to TRBD1. V dropped 1 base and J dropped 5; count of bases not matched to a gene: 9. The germline gives CDR1 MDHEN, CDR2 SYDVKM. The CDR3 spans 16 residues. In DNA form, the CDR3 reads TGTGCCAGCAGTTTATTGGTGGCAGGGGGCGGGTATGGCTACACCTTC. Translated: CASSLLVAGGGYGYTF.

The chain employs TRBV7-2 and TRBJ2-5; tentatively, D is TRBD2 (7 bases). Germline values: CDR1 SGHTA, CDR2 FQGNSA. V was pared by 2 bases and J by 5 bases, with 18 bases between. The CDR3 runs to 16 residues. The CDR3 nucleotides read TGTGCCAGCAGCTTAATTATCGCGGGGGCGGGGGAGACCCAGTACTTC. Protein: CASSLIIAGAGETQYF.